This TCR beta chain was sequenced in a study of blood T cell repertoires in COVID-19. The protocol was immunoSEQ multiplex PCR, while the TCRdb copy is restricted to in-frame clones and leaves out a portion. The sample carries over 100,000 clones, 80% to 90% recorded once. Germline V gene lookup returns CDR1 SGHTS and CDR2 YDEGEE. V was shortened by 4 bases and J by 1 base, with 12 bases between the two germline ends. The CDR3 runs to 14 residues. The chain recombines TRBV5-8 with TRBJ2-7, with D perhaps TRBD1 (6 bases). Sequenced: peripheral blood. This TCR came from an elderly woman with active or convalescent COVID-19. The CDR3 loop reads CASSPRGRSYEQYF. CDR3 nucleotide sequence: TGTGCCAGCAGCCCCAGGGGTAGGTCCTACGAGCAGTACTTC. Variable domain in full (rest from reference TRBV5-8 and TRBJ2-7): EAGVTQSPTHLIKTRGQQATLRCSPISGHTSVYWYQQALGLGLQFLLWYDEGEERNRGNFPPRFSGRQFPNYSSELNVNALELEDSALYLCASSPRGRSYEQYFGPGTRLTVT.